Listed below are T cell receptor beta chains from one sample, sequenced in a study of blood T cell repertoires in COVID-19. Assay: immunoSEQ multiplex PCR; the TCRdb copy retains only in-frame clones and omits some. The table lists 95,000 to 150,000 clones, approximately 90% of them singletons. Sequenced: peripheral blood. The receptors shown here come from an elderly woman with acute or convalescent COVID-19. Both conserved end residues are part of each CDR3. The D gene is left open where the match is weak. Clone size is stated in some rows and not others, as once, few, many or a class when expanded.

CDR3nt: TGTGCCAGCTCCCCCCTTGTCGCGGGGTTAGGCTACACCTTC; CDR3aa: CASSPLVAGLGYTF; len: 14; d_gene: .; v_gene: TRBV2; j_gene: TRBJ1-2; abundance: .
CDR3nt: TGTGCCAGCAGTGTTAAGCTTAACTACATTCAGTACTTC; CDR3aa: CASSVKLNYIQYF; len: 13; d_gene: .; v_gene: TRBV2; j_gene: TRBJ2-4; abundance: once
CDR3nt: TGTGCCAGCAGTACTAGCGGGGCCACAGATACGCAGTATTTT; CDR3aa: CASSTSGATDTQYF; len: 14; d_gene: TRBD2; v_gene: TRBV2; j_gene: TRBJ2-3; abundance: .
CDR3nt: TGTGCCAGCAGCTTAACTAGAAGCACAGATACGCAGTATTTT; CDR3aa: CASSLTRSTDTQYF; len: 14; d_gene: .; v_gene: TRBV7-3; j_gene: TRBJ2-3; abundance: .
CDR3nt: TGTGCCAGCAGTGAAGCCCGGACTAGCGGTAGCACAGATACGCAGTATTTT; CDR3aa: CASSEARTSGSTDTQYF; len: 17; d_gene: TRBD2; v_gene: TRBV6-1; j_gene: TRBJ2-3; abundance: .
CDR3nt: TGTGCCAGTAGTATGGGGGACAGGGTGATCCTGGGTGGAGCTTTCTTT; CDR3aa: CASSMGDRVILGGAFF; len: 16; d_gene: TRBD1; v_gene: TRBV19; j_gene: TRBJ1-1; abundance: .
CDR3nt: TGTGCCAGCAGTTTACCAAAACAGGGGTACGAGCAGTACTTC; CDR3aa: CASSLPKQGYEQYF; len: 14; d_gene: TRBD1; v_gene: TRBV28; j_gene: TRBJ2-7; abundance: .
CDR3nt: TGTGCCATCAGTGAGGGGCTAGCGGGGGTCAATGAGCAGTTCTTC; CDR3aa: CAISEGLAGVNEQFF; len: 15; d_gene: TRBD2; v_gene: TRBV10-3; j_gene: TRBJ2-1; abundance: .
CDR3nt: TGTGCCAGCAGCCCCGTGGGCAACACAGATACGCAGTATTTT; CDR3aa: CASSPVGNTDTQYF; len: 14; d_gene: .; v_gene: TRBV28; j_gene: TRBJ2-3; abundance: .
CDR3nt: TGTGCCAGCAGCTTGGAAGGGGAGGTTCGACCCCAGCATTTT; CDR3aa: CASSLEGEVRPQHF; len: 14; d_gene: .; v_gene: TRBV5-6; j_gene: TRBJ1-5; abundance: .
CDR3nt: TGTGCCAGCAGCCCCCGTGGACAGCACTACACCTTC; CDR3aa: CASSPRGQHYTF; len: 12; d_gene: .; v_gene: TRBV7-7; j_gene: TRBJ1-2; abundance: once
CDR3nt: TGTGCCAGCAGACAGGGGGCCTCCTACAATGAGCAGTTCTTC; CDR3aa: CASRQGASYNEQFF; len: 14; d_gene: TRBD1; v_gene: TRBV6-5; j_gene: TRBJ2-1; abundance: .
CDR3nt: TGTGCCAGCAGCGTAGATCGGCGGCAGACCAACCAGTATTTT; CDR3aa: CASSVDRRQTNQYF; len: 14; d_gene: .; v_gene: TRBV9; j_gene: TRBJ2-3; abundance: .
CDR3nt: TGCGCCAGCAGCCAAGCAAGGGACAGGGGCTCCAATGAGCAGTTCTTC; CDR3aa: CASSQARDRGSNEQFF; len: 16; d_gene: TRBD1; v_gene: TRBV4-1; j_gene: TRBJ2-1; abundance: few
CDR3nt: TGTGCCAGCATGAGAGGTCCTATCCGCGCCGGGGAGCTGTTTTTT; CDR3aa: CASMRGPIRAGELFF; len: 15; d_gene: .; v_gene: TRBV27; j_gene: TRBJ2-2; abundance: once
CDR3nt: TGCGCCAGCAGCTTGTCGACAGGGGGCCAGAACACTGAAGCTTTCTTT; CDR3aa: CASSLSTGGQNTEAFF; len: 16; d_gene: TRBD1; v_gene: TRBV5-1; j_gene: TRBJ1-1; abundance: .
CDR3nt: TGCGCCAGCAGCTTGGAGGGGGGGAGCACAGATACGCAGTATTTT; CDR3aa: CASSLEGGSTDTQYF; len: 15; d_gene: .; v_gene: TRBV5-1; j_gene: TRBJ2-3; abundance: .
CDR3nt: TGTGCCAGCAGAAAGACAGGGCAATACACCTTC; CDR3aa: CASRKTGQYTF; len: 11; d_gene: TRBD1; v_gene: TRBV3-1/TRBV3-2; j_gene: TRBJ1-2; abundance: .
CDR3nt: TGTGCCACCAGTGATGACATCAATCAGCCCCAGCATTTT; CDR3aa: CATSDDINQPQHF; len: 13; d_gene: .; v_gene: TRBV24-1; j_gene: TRBJ1-5; abundance: .
CDR3nt: TGTGCTAGTGGTATCGGGGATACTGAAGCTTTCTTT; CDR3aa: CASGIGDTEAFF; len: 12; d_gene: .; v_gene: TRBV12-5; j_gene: TRBJ1-1; abundance: few
CDR3nt: TGTGCCAGTAGTCCCGGGACAGGGGAGACCCAGTACTTC; CDR3aa: CASSPGTGETQYF; len: 13; d_gene: TRBD1; v_gene: TRBV19; j_gene: TRBJ2-5; abundance: .
CDR3nt: TGTGCCAGCAGCCGGACAGGGAGCTCCTATAATTCACCCCTCCACTTT; CDR3aa: CASSRTGSSYNSPLHF; len: 16; d_gene: TRBD1; v_gene: TRBV2; j_gene: TRBJ1-6; abundance: .
CDR3nt: TGTGCCAGCAGCCCACAAGGCAGGTTAGAGACCCAGTACTTC; CDR3aa: CASSPQGRLETQYF; len: 14; d_gene: .; v_gene: TRBV7-3; j_gene: TRBJ2-5; abundance: .
CDR3nt: TGTGCCAGCACCGAAGCGTGGAGGGTATATGGCTACACCTTC; CDR3aa: CASTEAWRVYGYTF; len: 14; d_gene: .; v_gene: TRBV7-2; j_gene: TRBJ1-2; abundance: .
CDR3nt: TGCAGCACTAGCGATGCCACAGATACGCAGTATTTT; CDR3aa: CSTSDATDTQYF; len: 12; d_gene: TRBD2; v_gene: TRBV29-1; j_gene: TRBJ2-3; abundance: .
CDR3nt: TGCGCCAGCAGGACAGGGGGCTCAGATACGCAGTATTTT; CDR3aa: CASRTGGSDTQYF; len: 13; d_gene: TRBD1; v_gene: TRBV5-1; j_gene: TRBJ2-3; abundance: .
CDR3nt: TGTGCCAGCAGTCAACAACGACAGGGACTGAACACTGAAGCTTTCTTT; CDR3aa: CASSQQRQGLNTEAFF; len: 16; d_gene: TRBD1; v_gene: TRBV9; j_gene: TRBJ1-1; abundance: once
CDR3nt: TGTGCCACCAGTGATTCCCTTCCCGGGGACAGGGACAATGAGCAGTTCTTC; CDR3aa: CATSDSLPGDRDNEQFF; len: 17; d_gene: TRBD1; v_gene: TRBV24-1; j_gene: TRBJ2-1; abundance: .
CDR3nt: TGTGCCAGCAGCTTGGACGAGGCCGGGGAGCTGTTTTTT; CDR3aa: CASSLDEAGELFF; len: 13; d_gene: .; v_gene: TRBV5-4; j_gene: TRBJ2-2; abundance: .
CDR3nt: TGTGCCAGCAGCCTCCTAGGGAGGAATGAGCAGTTCTTC; CDR3aa: CASSLLGRNEQFF; len: 13; d_gene: .; v_gene: TRBV7-2; j_gene: TRBJ2-1; abundance: once
CDR3nt: TGTGCCAGCAGCCTAGCGGGGGCCTTTAACACCGGGGAGCTGTTTTTT; CDR3aa: CASSLAGAFNTGELFF; len: 16; d_gene: TRBD2; v_gene: TRBV7-2; j_gene: TRBJ2-2; abundance: .
CDR3nt: TGTGCCAGCAGCCTAGCGACAGCCACAGATACGCAGTATTTT; CDR3aa: CASSLATATDTQYF; len: 14; d_gene: .; v_gene: TRBV5-5; j_gene: TRBJ2-3; abundance: .
CDR3nt: TGTGCCAGCAGTTACCTTCTCCGGGACAGGGCAGAAGCTTTCTTT; CDR3aa: CASSYLLRDRAEAFF; len: 15; d_gene: TRBD1; v_gene: TRBV6-2/TRBV6-3; j_gene: TRBJ1-1; abundance: .
CDR3nt: TGTGCCATCAGTGAGTCGGGGCAGGGGGCCGGCTACACCTTC; CDR3aa: CAISESGQGAGYTF; len: 14; d_gene: TRBD1; v_gene: TRBV10-3; j_gene: TRBJ1-2; abundance: once
CDR3nt: TGTGCCAGCAATCTGGCGGGGGCGGCCTACAACAATGAGCAGTTCTTC; CDR3aa: CASNLAGAAYNNEQFF; len: 16; d_gene: .; v_gene: TRBV28; j_gene: TRBJ2-1; abundance: .
CDR3nt: TGTGCCAGCAGCTACCTAGGGGGCGTGGGCACAGATACGCAGTATTTT; CDR3aa: CASSYLGGVGTDTQYF; len: 16; d_gene: TRBD1; v_gene: TRBV5-4; j_gene: TRBJ2-3; abundance: .
CDR3nt: TGTGCCAGCAGTGAAGCGCTGTGGGGAGGGACCCGCGATGAGCAGTTCTTC; CDR3aa: CASSEALWGGTRDEQFF; len: 17; d_gene: TRBD2; v_gene: TRBV2; j_gene: TRBJ2-1; abundance: .
CDR3nt: TGTGCCATCAGGAGGGGGCAAGAGGGGTATGGCTACACCTTC; CDR3aa: CAIRRGQEGYGYTF; len: 14; d_gene: TRBD1; v_gene: TRBV10-3; j_gene: TRBJ1-2; abundance: .
CDR3nt: TGTGCCAGCAGTCGACAGGGGGCGCTTGGAAACACCATATATTTT; CDR3aa: CASSRQGALGNTIYF; len: 15; d_gene: TRBD1; v_gene: TRBV25-1; j_gene: TRBJ1-3; abundance: .
CDR3nt: TGTGCCAGTAGTAACCCGGGACAGGGTCGTCGGGGCTACACCTTC; CDR3aa: CASSNPGQGRRGYTF; len: 15; d_gene: TRBD1; v_gene: TRBV19; j_gene: TRBJ1-2; abundance: once
CDR3nt: TGTGCCAGCAGCCGAGGTCGGGACAGGGATTACAATGAGCAGTTCTTC; CDR3aa: CASSRGRDRDYNEQFF; len: 16; d_gene: TRBD1; v_gene: TRBV3-1/TRBV3-2; j_gene: TRBJ2-1; abundance: .